Sequencing of this TCR beta chain was carried out in a study of neurological immune-mediated disorders. This clonotype was found a few times. What it binds is not known. The unsorted libraries had their origin in 2 million PBMCs stored at -80 C. General study points: None of the CDR3 amino acid sequences of expanded clones recurred across subjects, suggesting private repertoires in all groups.

Each TCR transcript was tagged with a 10-nucleotide random UMI during 5'RACE. Every sequencing run returned over 190 million TCR-beta sequences, which were derived from 15-18 subjects. A single record per CDR3 protein comes from TCRdb applying MiXCR to the 5' RACE reads. Here the sample spans tens of thousands of distinct CDR3 sequences, around an eighth being singletons. The receptor was derived from a woman aged 60-75 years in good health. Source material: PBMCs.

The CDR3 here is CASSRGTLDSPLHF. The CDR3 nucleotides read TGTGCCAGCAGCCGGGGCACTCTTGATTCACCCCTCCACTTT. The V gene is TRBV3-1, the J gene TRBJ1-6, with D possibly matching TRBD1 (5 bases). The CDR3 contains 14 residues. The germline CDR1 and CDR2 sequences are LGHDT and YNNKEL (reference sequence). The V end lost 4 bases, the J end lost 8 bases, and 12 bases lay between the germline ends.